The next 22 T cell receptor beta chains were all read from a single sample in a study of blood T cell repertoires in COVID-19. The assay was immunoSEQ multiplex PCR, and TCRdb's table has in-frame clones only and misses some. This sample has roughly 200,000 clones, with about 88% found just once. Material: peripheral blood. Every receptor here comes from a woman aged 80 or over with acute or convalescent COVID-19.

The chain links TRBV19 to TRBJ1-3; no firm D call. Per the germline V gene, CDR1 is LNHDA and CDR2 is SQIVND (reference sequence). CDR3 size: 14 residues. Trimming stripped 7 bases from V and 0 bases from J, with 10 bases between. The DNA for the CDR3 is TGTGCCAGTATTAGCTTATACTCTGGAAACACCATATATTTT. It translates to CASISLYSGNTIYF.

The chain uses TRBV6-1 and TRBJ2-3, with TRBD1 matching 7 bases. Germline values: CDR1 MNHNS, CDR2 SASEGT. The CDR3 consists of 16 residues. V trimming: 3 bases; J trimming: 0 bases; junction bases outside the gene matches: 6. CDR3 DNA sequence: TGTGCCAGCAGTGAGAGGGACAGCCGAAGCACAGATACGCAGTATTTT. Encoded protein: CASSERDSRSTDTQYF.

The chain is built from TRBV5-4 and TRBJ1-5; perhaps TRBD1 as D (6 bases). This CDR3 is built from 13 residues. Germline V gene data show CDR1 as SGHNT and CDR2 as YYREEE (reference sequence). V was cut by 2 bases and J by 9 bases, with 12 bases left in between. As DNA, the CDR3 is TGTGCCAGCAGCTTTAACAGGGATCGGCCCCAGCATTTT. It specifies CASSFNRDRPQHF.

CDR3 amino acids: CSVTPSGRAQDTQYF. The CDR3 region has the DNA TGCAGCGTGACACCAAGCGGGAGGGCCCAAGATACGCAGTATTTT. The genes are TRBV29-1 and TRBJ2-3; 10 bases line up with TRBD2. The ends lost 6 bases at V and 5 bases at J; junction bases unmatched: 11. The CDR3 spans 15 residues. Germline values: CDR1 SQVTM, CDR2 ANQGSEA.

The genes are TRBV20-1 and TRBJ1-2; D gene uncertain. Trimming pared 6 bases from V and 7 bases from J, leaving 12 bases between. From germline, CDR1 is DFQATT and CDR2 SNEGSKA (reference sequence). There are 11 residues in the CDR3. The CDR3 DNA sequence: TGCAGTGCAACGACGGGGTTTGGCTACACCTTC. Residues: CSATTGFGYTF.

This rearrangement joins TRBV5-4 to TRBJ1-2, with unresolved D. Trimming removed 4 bases at V and 3 bases at J, with 16 bases between. Per germline, CDR1 SGHNT and CDR2 YYREEE (reference sequence). The CDR3 runs to 15 residues. CDR3: CASSPGGFMDYGYTF. Here the CDR3 DNA reads TGTGCCAGCAGCCCGGGAGGGTTTATGGACTATGGCTACACCTTC.

This chain joins TRBV7-9 and TRBJ2-7; possible D gene TRBD2, 7 bases. CDR3 length equals 16 residues. The germline V gene has CDR1 SEHNR and CDR2 FQNEAQ (reference sequence). Trimming cost V 5 bases and J 0 bases, with 17 bases left between them. DNA for the CDR3: TGTGCCAGCAGCCCACTACCGGGGGGCGCCTCCTACGAGCAGTACTTC. Its translation: CASSPLPGGASYEQYF.

This clone was seen once. J is TRBJ2-1 and V is TRBV15; perhaps TRBD2 as D (5 bases). This CDR3 comprises 16 residues. The V gene lost 3 bases and the J gene lost 2 bases, with 14 bases spanning the gap. The germline gives CDR1 LNHNV, CDR2 YYDKDF (reference sequence). The CDR3 nucleotides are TGTGCCACCAGCAGCCCGCGGGCGGGTACCTACAATGAGCAGTTCTTC. It specifies CATSSPRAGTYNEQFF. The full variable domain, in which reference TRBV15 and TRBJ2-1 provide the parts outside the CDR3, is DAMVIQNPRYQVTQFGKPVTLSCSQTLNHNVMYWYQQKSSQAPKLLFHYYDKDFNNEADTPDNFQSRRPNTSFCFLDIRSPGLGDTAMYLCATSSPRAGTYNEQFFGPGTRLTVL.

The chain is built from TRBV10-3 and TRBJ2-7, with a weak D call TRBD2 (5 bases). The V and J ends lost 10 bases and 5 bases respectively, with 15 bases between them. This CDR3 has 12 amino acids. Germline V gene sequence: CDR1 ENHRY, CDR2 SYGVKD. As DNA, the CDR3 is TGTGCCACTAGCAGTTTGAGGGACGAGCAGTACTTC. Its translation is CATSSLRDEQYF.

In its sample, this clone was seen a few times. This sequence joins TRBV6-5 and TRBJ2-7, with 9 bases that match TRBD2. Germline V CDR1 and CDR2: MNHEY, SVGAGI. V shed 10 bases and J 2 bases; nucleotides not matched to a gene: 9. The CDR3 length is 14 residues. CDR3 in amino acids: CATQRASGTYEQYF. CDR3 coding DNA: TGTGCCACTCAGCGGGCTAGCGGGACCTACGAGCAGTACTTC.

V and J are TRBV6-5 and TRBJ1-1; D is ambiguous. The CDR3 consists of 12 residues. Germline loops: CDR1 MNHEY, CDR2 SVGAGI. The V end lost 11 bases, the J end lost 4 bases, and 14 bases lay between the germline ends. The CDR3 region is CASGLPRTEAFF. DNA for the CDR3: TGTGCCTCCGGACTGCCGCGCACTGAAGCTTTCTTT.

This chain connects TRBV12-5 to TRBJ2-5; D not certain. The CDR3 has 12 amino acids. CDR1 and CDR2 from the germline V gene are LGHNT and FRNRAP. V dropped 2 bases and J dropped 4 bases, with 5 bases sitting between them. CDR3 bases: TGTGCTAGTGGTTTGACGAGAGAGACCCAGTACTTC. Amino acids: CASGLTRETQYF.

The chain joins TRBV5-1 to TRBJ2-6; 7 bases match TRBD1. CDR3 length: 15 residues. CDR1 is SGHRS, CDR2 YFSETQ, per germline. Trimming removed 0 bases from V and 7 bases from J; junction bases left unmatched: 4. CDR3 residues: CASSLEGQAANVLTF. CDR3 nucleotides: TGCGCCAGCAGCTTGGAAGGACAGGCTGCCAACGTCCTGACTTTC.

The genes are TRBV21-1 and TRBJ2-5; the table calls TRBD2, which could not be checked here. TRBV21-1 constitutes a pseudogene. This CDR3 is built from 17 residues. CDR3 bases: TGTGCCAGCAGCATACGACTAGCGGGAGAACTTAGGGAGACCCAGTACTTC. Protein sequence: CASSIRLAGELRETQYF.

This chain joins TRBV7-8 and TRBJ1-2; TRBD1 might be the D (6 bases). V lost 0 bases, J lost 8 bases, and 10 bases lay in between. This CDR3 is 13 amino acids long. Per germline, CDR1 SGHVS and CDR2 FQNEAQ. The CDR3 coding sequence is TGTGCCAGCAGCTTAGCAGCAGGGGAGGGCTACACCTTC. It codes for CASSLAAGEGYTF.

The rearrangement links TRBV19 to TRBJ1-5, with D uncertain. The CDR3 length is 14 residues. Germline CDR1 is LNHDA and CDR2 is SQIVND (reference sequence). Trimming shortened V by 3 bases and J by 3 bases, and 9 bases separated the two germline ends. The CDR3, as DNA: TGTGCCAGTAGTATGGAGGGCCACAATCAGCCCCAGCATTTT. It is translated as CASSMEGHNQPQHF.

V and J are TRBV7-2 and TRBJ1-4, with D possibly TRBD1 on 6 matching bases. Germline values: CDR1 SGHTA, CDR2 FQGNSA. Trimming removed 5 bases at V and 5 bases at J, with 15 bases between. The CDR3 contains 15 residues. CDR3 amino acids: CASSQQGIGNEKLFF. CDR3 DNA: TGTGCCAGCAGCCAACAGGGAATCGGGAATGAAAAACTGTTTTTT.

This rearrangement joins TRBV5-1 to TRBJ2-3, with D possibly TRBD2 on 6 matching bases. V was pared by 4 bases and J by 0 bases, with 9 bases between. Germline V gene sequence: CDR1 SGHRS, CDR2 YFSETQ. The CDR3 runs to 14 residues. CDR3 region: CASSLAGSTDTQYF. The CDR3 DNA reads TGCGCCAGCAGCCTGGCGGGGAGCACAGATACGCAGTATTTT.

Here the CDR3 DNA reads TGTGCCAGCAGTTTTGCGGGAGGTTACACCGGGGAGCTGTTTTTT. Residues: CASSFAGGYTGELFF. The V gene is TRBV28, the J gene TRBJ2-2; 8 bases map to TRBD2. This CDR3 spans 15 amino acids. J lost 3 bases, V lost 3 bases, and 3 bases had no gene match. Germline V CDR1 and CDR2: MDHEN, SYDVKM. The full variable domain, in which reference TRBV28 and TRBJ2-2 provide the parts outside the CDR3, is DVKVTQSSRYLVKRTGEKVFLECVQDMDHENMFWYRQDPGLGLRLIYFSYDVKMKEKGDIPEGYSVSREKKERFSLILESASTNQTSMYLCASSFAGGYTGELFFGEGSRLTVL.

This chain connects TRBV4-3 to TRBJ2-5; possibly TRBD1 for D (6 bases). The CDR3 extends over 15 amino acids. The germline V gene encodes CDR1 LGHNA and CDR2 YSLEER. Trimming removed 6 bases from V and 4 bases from J, with 18 bases in between. CDR3 DNA: TGCGCCAGCAGTCCGACCGGGTTAGGGGGAGAGACCCAGTACTTC. It codes for CASSPTGLGGETQYF.

This rearrangement joins TRBV4-1 to TRBJ1-1; D is unclear. This CDR3 is 13 amino acids long. Looked up from germline, CDR1 is MGHRA and CDR2 is YSYEKL. Trimming removed 2 bases from V and 4 bases from J, with 8 bases in between. This CDR3 is CASSQFEVTEAFF. The CDR3 bases are TGCGCCAGCAGCCAATTTGAGGTCACTGAAGCTTTCTTT.

The chain uses TRBV29-1 and TRBJ2-2; unclear D gene. The CDR3 runs 14 residues. The V gene lost 1 base and the J gene lost 2 bases, with 8 bases spanning the gap. CDR1 is SQVTM and CDR2 is ANQGSEA in the germline V gene. CDR3 sequence (DNA): TGCAGCGTTGAAGTCCACAGAAACACCGGGGAGCTGTTTTTT. This gives the protein CSVEVHRNTGELFF.